This paragraph covers one T cell receptor (beta chain) sequence. Its binding antigen is unknown. The input lacks base qualities; no much larger clone sits a single base away. Via the germline V gene, CDR1 is SGHTA and CDR2 FQGNSA. After removal of 4 bases from V and 10 bases from J, the junction retains 8 bases not matched to a gene. The CDR3 numbers 15 residues from cysteine through phenylalanine. Only the CDR3 portion is preserved as DNA: 45 bases, with reading frame beginning at the first base. The treatment or condition tag for this specimen amounts to: approximately 18 received Ad26.COV2.S at low or high dose, single or two shots; about 5 received placebo; per-sample allocation not given. Repertoires of vaccine and placebo recipients were sequenced from samples collected on day 63 after the first injection. Between 29 July and 7 August 2020, Cohort 1b enrolled 20 to 30 adults aged 18-55 years at one site in Boston, USA. Ad26.COV2.S was a replication-incompetent adenovirus type 26 vector expressing a prefusion-stabilized SARS-CoV-2 spike protein from the original Wuhan strain.

The immunoSEQ Assay was the method used to sequence TCRbeta CDR3 regions. After extraction, genomic DNA underwent amplification by bias-controlled multiplex PCR, followed by high-throughput sequencing. Per the source publication's procedure: Collapsing and filtering of sequences were performed to quantify the absolute abundance of each unique TCRbeta CDR3 region. Usable DNA was measured by amplifying reference genes present in all nucleated cells, and TCRbeta template counts were normalized to that usable DNA to estimate T cell fraction. Repertoire TCRs were annotated as SARS-CoV-2-specific when V gene, CDR3 amino acid sequence and J gene were exactly matched to a known reactive TCR set. The reference SARS-CoV-2 TCR set was obtained from MIRA and was filtered for enrichment in COVID-19-positive ImmuneCODE repertoires, whereby public or cross-reactive TCRs were removed. Drawing on the MIRA antigens, annotated TCRs were analysed further at the level of specific ORF or position within ORF. Depth was the summed frequency of annotated unique rearrangements, while breadth was defined as annotated unique rearrangements over total unique productive rearrangements. Two-sided Wilcoxon rank-sum tests were used to compare TCR breadth between groups. The source is immuneACCESS, and TCRdb retained only in-frame sequences with V and J called. Part of the clones is not carried over; for the studies checked, unresolved V genes explain less than half of this, and the remainder is unexplained. That table is the source of V, J and clone size, and D and trimming were worked out from the DNA. The sample table holds some 240,000 clones, of which 87% were seen once. Clones ranked in the top ten supply nearly 3% of the sample.

The sample is drawn from a study of Ad26.COV2.S vaccination and SARS-CoV-2 variants (dated by TCRdb to about 2021). About the study as a whole: Donors in the vaccine arm were drawn from COV1001, a multicentre, randomized, double-blind, placebo-controlled phase I-IIa trial testing Ad26.COV2.S in healthy adults. Ad26.COV2.S was administered intramuscularly at a dose of 5x10^10 or 1x10^11 viral particles, either as one shot or as two shots given 56 days apart. Participants in the trial were split at random into five groups of five each, receiving low-dose or high-dose Ad26.COV2.S once or twice, or else placebo on both occasions. The specificity and breadth of SARS-CoV-2-reactive T cell receptors after Ad26.COV2.S vaccination were assessed by TCRbeta repertoire sequencing. Throughout the experiments and outcome assessment, investigators stayed blinded to trial group allocation. The TCR-sequenced set comprised approximately 30 samples: roughly 19 Ad26.COV2.S vaccine recipients, 5 placebo recipients and 8 SARS-CoV-2 convalescent individuals.

The study at large found these results: The study lacked the statistical power to compare responses across vaccine doses or regimens. Higher spike-specific TCR breadth was observed in Ad26.COV2.S recipients than in placebo recipients (P = 0.0014). Vaccine and placebo recipients had similar non-spike TCR breadth, a finding consistent with the vaccine containing only spike. After vaccination, spike-specific CD8+ and CD4+ T cell responses were reported to show substantial breadth. The authors noted that total T cell responses may have been underestimated by the TCR breadth and depth analyses.

The chain uses TRBV7-2 and TRBJ1-6; TRBD1 agrees with 9 junctional bases. This receptor was obtained from a person between 18 and 65 years old who received the Ad26.COV2.S COVID-19 vaccine or a placebo. Sequences were derived from peripheral blood, sampled in a trial of Ad26.COV2.S vaccine versus placebo. The DNA sequence is given as TGTGCCAGCAGCTCCACCGGGACAGGGTACTCACCCCTCCACTTT. It translates to CASSSTGTGYSPLHF.